This T cell receptor (beta chain) was obtained from a study of shared clonotypes between healthy human individuals. The wider study: CD4 naive cells filled three plates per donor, CD4 memory three, CD8 naive two and CD8 memory one. Overall study findings and caveats: In a handful of donors, roughly 5.2% of naive CD4 clonotypes appeared in common.

Trimming took 0 bases from V and 4 from J; bases not matched to a gene: 8. In germline, CDR1 is LNHNV, CDR2 YYDKDF (reference sequence). CDR3 length: 17 residues. The table came from immunoSEQ multiplex PCR; TCRdb's copy has only in-frame clones and leaves some out. The sample yields 1.5 million to 1.9 million clones, 95% to 99% seen once. This clone was observed a single time. The antigen remains unidentified. The rearrangement uses TRBV15 and TRBJ2-3, with 9 bases identical to TRBD2. The specimen sequenced was naive CD4+ T cells sorted from blood. Described subset: CD45RA+ positively selected. The TCR sequence derives from a man between 25 and 39 years old in good health. Here the CDR3 reads CATSRDRASGNSDTQYF. For the CDR3, the DNA is TGTGCCACCAGCAGAGATCGGGCTAGCGGGAATTCAGATACGCAGTATTTT. The whole variable domain, filled in from reference TRBV15 and TRBJ2-3, reads DAMVIQNPRYQVTQFGKPVTLSCSQTLNHNVMYWYQQKSSQAPKLLFHYYDKDFNNEADTPDNFQSRRPNTSFCFLDIRSPGLGDTAMYLCATSRDRASGNSDTQYFGPGTRLTVL.